These 25 T cell receptor beta chains were sequenced from one sample in a study of cytotoxic CD8 clonotypes in ibrutinib-treated CLL. Sequencing was performed with immunoSEQ multiplex PCR; in TCRdb, only in-frame clones are kept and a portion is missing. The sample lists over 6,500 clones, 60% to 75% occurring once. Sample: PBMCs, taken before ibrutinib treatment. The receptors were gathered from a human donor with chronic lymphocytic leukemia.

The chain uses TRBV4-1 and TRBJ1-1, with D tentatively TRBD1 (5 bases). With 5 bases removed from V and 4 bases from J, the gap between germline ends came to 14 bases. Germline-derived CDR1 and CDR2 are MGHRA and YSYEKL. This CDR3 region has 14 residues. CDR3 sequence (DNA): TGCGCCAGCAGCTACCAACAGGCGGGCACTGAAGCTTTCTTT. Amino acid sequence: CASSYQQAGTEAFF.

The rearrangement uses TRBV6-6 and TRBJ1-6, with D unclear. Germline CDR1 and CDR2: MNHNY and SVGAGI (reference sequence). CDR3 length: 14 amino acids. Trimming stripped 6 bases from V and 9 bases from J, with 15 bases between. CDR3 DNA sequence: TGTGCCAGCAGGTTACAAGTGATGGCTTCACCCCTCCACTTT. As protein: CASRLQVMASPLHF.

V usage is TRBV5-3 and J usage is TRBJ2-6; 7 bases agree with TRBD1. TRBV5-3 is recorded as an ORF, its role being uncertain. CDR3 size: 16 residues. Losses at the gene ends were 8 bases for V and 0 bases for J; bases not matched to a gene: 8. CDR3 DNA: TGTGCCAGCAATACGGGACAGCCCTCTGGGGCCAACGTCCTGACTTTC. As protein: CASNTGQPSGANVLTF.

The chain has TRBV19 and TRBJ1-1; D is possibly TRBD1 (5 bases). CDR3 length: 15 amino acids. Germline-derived CDR1 and CDR2 are LNHDA and SQIVND (reference sequence). V lost 2 bases, J lost 3 bases, and 13 bases lay in between. The CDR3 protein is CASSIRRGWDTEAFF. In nucleotides, the CDR3 is TGTGCCAGTAGTATAAGACGGGGGTGGGACACTGAAGCTTTCTTT.

The CDR3 sequence is CASNRGHDSEEQYF. Written as DNA, the CDR3 is TGTGCCAGTAACAGGGGTCACGACTCTGAAGAGCAGTACTTC. The rearrangement links TRBV2 to TRBJ2-7; 7 bases are shared with TRBD1. CDR1 and CDR2 from the germline V gene are SNHLY and FYNNEI. The V gene end was trimmed by 9 bases and the J gene end by 7 bases; junction bases not matched to a gene: 15. CDR3 length: 14 residues.

This clone was counted between two and nine times. V and J are TRBV6-6 and TRBJ1-5; 7 bases fit TRBD1. The V segment lost 6 bases and the J segment 2 bases; nucleotides outside the gene matches: 4. Germline CDR1 is MNHNY and CDR2 is SVGAGI (reference sequence). The CDR3 is 14 amino acids. CDR3: CASRDRDGNQPQHF. As DNA, the CDR3 is TGTGCCAGCAGAGACAGGGATGGCAATCAGCCCCAGCATTTT.

Sample share makes this clone medium-sized (0.01 to 0.1%). The chain couples TRBV9 to TRBJ2-2; D not resolved. The CDR3 spans 15 residues. With 4 bases removed from V and 4 bases from J, the gap between germline ends came to 14 bases. Germline V gives CDR1 SGDLS, CDR2 YYNGEE. CDR3 coding DNA: TGTGCCAGCAGCCAAGGTAACCTAGGCACCGGGGAGCTGTTTTTT. Its translation is CASSQGNLGTGELFF.

The gene calls are TRBV7-2 and TRBJ2-7; D may be TRBD1 or TRBD2 (5 bases each). The CDR3 is made up of 13 amino acids. Germline V lookup: CDR1 SGHTA, CDR2 FQGNSA. The V and J ends lost 1 base and 4 bases respectively, with 8 bases between them. The CDR3 region is CASSLGGYYEQYF. The CDR3 DNA follows: TGTGCCAGCAGCTTAGGGGGGTATTACGAGCAGTACTTC.

This rearrangement joins TRBV27 to TRBJ2-7; 10 bases fit TRBD2. Germline assignment: CDR1 MNHEY and CDR2 SMNVEV (reference sequence). J lost 5 bases, V lost 0 bases, and 4 bases had no gene match. The CDR3 runs to 15 residues. The CDR3 is CASSLSSLAGDEQYF. The CDR3, as DNA: TGTGCCAGCAGTTTATCTTCGCTAGCGGGAGACGAGCAGTACTTC.

The J gene is TRBJ2-1, the V gene TRBV5-1; the D call may be TRBD1 or TRBD2 (5 bases each). CDR3 length equals 15 residues. Per germline, CDR1 SGHRS and CDR2 YFSETQ. The V end was cut by 6 bases, the J end by 0 bases, with 13 bases between. The CDR3 DNA is TGCGCCAGCACCCCACGGGGCAGCTCCTACAATGAGCAGTTCTTC. It encodes CASTPRGSSYNEQFF.

The J gene is TRBJ1-4, the V gene TRBV11-2, with 8 bases that match TRBD1. This CDR3 is 15 amino acids long. V lost 6 bases to trimming and J lost 4 bases; unmatched junction nucleotides: 7. Germline CDR1 is SGHAT and CDR2 is FQNNGV. As DNA, the CDR3 is TGTGCCAGCAGACCTTACGACAGGGGTAATGAAAAACTGTTTTTT. This translates into CASRPYDRGNEKLFF.

In its sample, this clone was seen a few times. The CDR3 reads CASSQTSYEQYF. CDR3 in DNA: TGTGCCAGCAGCCAGACTAGCTACGAGCAGTACTTC. This chain connects TRBV7-9 to TRBJ2-7, with a weak D call TRBD2 (6 bases). This CDR3 spans 12 amino acids. V dropped 5 bases and J dropped 3 bases, with 8 bases sitting between them. In germline, CDR1 is SEHNR, CDR2 FQNEAQ (reference sequence).

This chain's CDR3 is CASSPPGQQETQYF. CDR3 nucleotides: TGTGCCAGCAGCCCACCCGGACAGCAAGAGACCCAGTACTTC. The chain is built from TRBV11-3 and TRBJ2-5, with D perhaps TRBD1 (6 bases). CDR1 and CDR2 from the germline V gene are SGHNT and YENEEA. The CDR3 covers 14 residues. Trimming cost V 5 bases and J 2 bases, with 12 bases left between them.

The chain links TRBV2 to TRBJ2-7, with 13 bases that match TRBD2. V shed 4 bases and J 7 bases; nucleotides not matched to a gene: 7. The germline gives CDR1 SNHLY, CDR2 FYNNEI. The CDR3 sequence is 15 residues long. The CDR3 bases are TGTGCCAGCAGTGGGACTAGCGGGAGTCAGTATGAGCAGTACTTC. Translated: CASSGTSGSQYEQYF.

The genes are TRBV9 and TRBJ2-2; 9 nucleotides agree with TRBD2. The J segment lost 1 base and the V segment lost 3 bases, leaving 1 base of the junction unmatched. The germline gives CDR1 SGDLS, CDR2 YYNGEE. CDR3 size: 15 residues. This CDR3 reads CASSATSGNTGELFF. CDR3 DNA: TGTGCCAGCAGCGCGACTAGCGGGAACACCGGGGAGCTGTTTTTT.

The chain couples TRBV27 to TRBJ2-3, with TRBD1 matching 9 bases. The length of the CDR3 is 13 residues. The germline V gene has CDR1 MNHEY and CDR2 SMNVEV (reference sequence). V lost 6 bases and J lost 4; bases outside the gene matches: 2. The CDR3 nucleotides are TGTGCCAGCAGCTGGACAGGGGCAGATACGCAGTATTTT. Amino acids: CASSWTGADTQYF.

On this clone: Other DNA sequences within the sample encode an identical CDR3. V and J are TRBV6-1 and TRBJ1-4, with D maybe TRBD1 (5 bases). Germline CDR1 reads MNHNS; CDR2 reads SASEGT. The CDR3 contains 13 residues. V was pared by 5 bases and J by 3 bases, with 7 bases between. CDR3 amino acids: CASSRGPNEKLFF. The CDR3 coding sequence is TGTGCCAGCAGTCGGGGACCTAATGAAAAACTGTTTTTT.

This chain uses TRBV11-2 with TRBJ2-7; D gene unclear. The germline CDR1 and CDR2 sequences are SGHAT and FQNNGV. This CDR3 has 11 amino acids. The germline V and J ends were trimmed by 5 bases and 1 base, with 3 bases remaining between them. The CDR3 DNA reads TGTGCCAGCAGCCGGTCCTACGAGCAGTACTTC. This translates into CASSRSYEQYF.

The CDR3 loop is CASSPHRGTLAEQYF. In nucleotides, the CDR3 is TGCGCCAGCAGCCCCCATCGGGGGACTTTGGCCGAGCAGTACTTC. V is TRBV4-1 and J is TRBJ2-7; possible D gene TRBD2, 6 bases. The CDR3 runs to 15 residues. Germline CDR1 reads MGHRA; CDR2 reads YSYEKL. V was clipped by 4 bases and J by 6 bases, with 19 bases between them.

The chain has TRBV6-1 and TRBJ1-5; D possibly corresponds to TRBD1 (6 bases). The germline V and J ends were trimmed by 4 bases and 4 bases, with 11 bases remaining between them. Germline loops: CDR1 MNHNS, CDR2 SASEGT. The CDR3 covers 14 residues. The CDR3: CASSADRNNQPQHF. CDR3 DNA: TGTGCCAGCAGTGCGGACAGAAATAATCAGCCCCAGCATTTT.

This chain links TRBV9 with TRBJ2-1, with D possibly matching TRBD2 (6 bases). CDR1 is SGDLS, CDR2 YYNGEE, per germline. Trimming cost V 3 bases and J 0 bases, with 13 bases left between them. The CDR3 runs to 16 residues. DNA for the CDR3: TGTGCCAGCAGCGCGCCCGGGGGTAGCTCCTACAATGAGCAGTTCTTC. Translated, it gives CASSAPGGSSYNEQFF. Supplemented by reference TRBV9 and TRBJ2-1, the full variable domain reads DSGVTQTPKHLITATGQRVTLRCSPRSGDLSVYWYQQSLDQGLQFLIQYYNGEERAKGNILERFSAQQFPDLHSELNLSSLELGDSALYFCASSAPGGSSYNEQFFGPGTRLTVL.

This rearrangement joins TRBV28 to TRBJ2-7; D perhaps matches TRBD2 (6 bases). The CDR3 extends over 14 amino acids. Trimming pared 3 bases from V and 5 bases from J, leaving 14 bases between. Germline-derived CDR1 and CDR2 are MDHEN and SYDVKM. The CDR3 region is CASSFHGSGHEQYF. In DNA, the CDR3 is TGTGCCAGCAGTTTTCACGGGAGTGGGCACGAGCAGTACTTC.

The J gene is TRBJ2-2, the V gene TRBV5-4, with 10 bases lining up with TRBD2. Trimming took 4 bases from V and 2 from J; bases not matched to a gene: 8. The CDR3 runs to 17 residues. Germline V CDR1 and CDR2: SGHNT, YYREEE (reference sequence). CDR3 protein: CASSPGLADFNTGELFF. Here the CDR3 DNA reads TGTGCCAGCAGCCCCGGACTAGCGGATTTTAACACCGGGGAGCTGTTTTTT.

This rearrangement joins TRBV4-2 to TRBJ2-5; 10 positions agree with TRBD2. V shed 5 bases, J shed 4 bases, and the junction held 4 bases outside the gene matches. The germline V gene has CDR1 LGHNA and CDR2 YNFKEQ. CDR3 length: 14 residues. The CDR3 DNA reads TGTGCCAGCAGCTGGCTAGCGGGAGCAGAGACCCAGTACTTC. Translated, it gives CASSWLAGAETQYF.

The chain combines TRBV30 with TRBJ2-7; D ambiguous. CDR1 and CDR2 from the germline V gene are GTSNPN and SVGIG (reference sequence). The CDR3 consists of 11 residues. The V gene lost 3 bases and the J gene lost 7 bases, with 10 bases spanning the gap. The CDR3, as DNA: TGTGCCTGGAGCCCGGCGAGAGAGCAGTACTTC. This encodes CAWSPAREQYF. The full variable domain, rest sourced from reference TRBV30 and TRBJ2-7, is SQTIHQWPATLVQPVGSPLSLECTVEGTSNPNLYWYRQAAGRGLQLLFYSVGIGQISSEVPQNLSASRPQDRQFILSSKKLLLSDSGFYLCAWSPAREQYFGPGTRLTVT.